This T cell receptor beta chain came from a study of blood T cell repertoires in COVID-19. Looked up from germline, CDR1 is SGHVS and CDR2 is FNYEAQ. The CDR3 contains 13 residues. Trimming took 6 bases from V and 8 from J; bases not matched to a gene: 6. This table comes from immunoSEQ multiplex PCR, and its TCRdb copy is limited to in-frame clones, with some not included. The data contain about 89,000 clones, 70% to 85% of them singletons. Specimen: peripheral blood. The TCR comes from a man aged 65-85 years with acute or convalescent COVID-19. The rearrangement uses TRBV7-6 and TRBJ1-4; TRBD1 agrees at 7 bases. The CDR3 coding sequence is TGTGCCAGCAGTGGACAGGAGGGGGAAAAACTGTTTTTT. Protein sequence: CASSGQEGEKLFF.